The sequence of this TCR beta chain was determined in a study of blood T cell repertoires in COVID-19. Germline CDR1 reads SGHDT; CDR2 reads YYEEEE. The CDR3 is 14 amino acids. The ends were cut back, 2 bases at V and 1 base at J, with 7 bases in the middle. The assay was immunoSEQ multiplex PCR, and TCRdb's table has in-frame clones only and misses some. Here the sample spans some 290,000 clones, roughly nine tenths being singletons. The material sequenced was peripheral blood. The chain recombines TRBV5-6 with TRBJ1-3; D possibly corresponds to TRBD1 (5 bases). The sequence derives from a woman aged 25 to 39 with COVID-19, enrolled during active disease. CDR3 amino acids: CASSFGTSGNTIYF. As DNA, the CDR3 is TGTGCCAGCAGCTTCGGGACTTCTGGAAACACCATATATTTT.